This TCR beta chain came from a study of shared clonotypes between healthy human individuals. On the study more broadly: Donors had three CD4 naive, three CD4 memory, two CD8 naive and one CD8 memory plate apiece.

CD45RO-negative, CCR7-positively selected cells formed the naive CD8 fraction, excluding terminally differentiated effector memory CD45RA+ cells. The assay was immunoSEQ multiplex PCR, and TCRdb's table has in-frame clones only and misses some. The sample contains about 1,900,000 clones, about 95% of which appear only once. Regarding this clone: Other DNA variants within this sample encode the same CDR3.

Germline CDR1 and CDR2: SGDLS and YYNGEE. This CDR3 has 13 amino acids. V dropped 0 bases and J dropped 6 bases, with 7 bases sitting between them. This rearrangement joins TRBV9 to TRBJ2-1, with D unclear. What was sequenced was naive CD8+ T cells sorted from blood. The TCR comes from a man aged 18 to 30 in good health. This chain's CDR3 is CASSVASGNEQFF. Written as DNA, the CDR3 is TGTGCCAGCAGCGTAGCTTCCGGCAATGAGCAGTTCTTC.